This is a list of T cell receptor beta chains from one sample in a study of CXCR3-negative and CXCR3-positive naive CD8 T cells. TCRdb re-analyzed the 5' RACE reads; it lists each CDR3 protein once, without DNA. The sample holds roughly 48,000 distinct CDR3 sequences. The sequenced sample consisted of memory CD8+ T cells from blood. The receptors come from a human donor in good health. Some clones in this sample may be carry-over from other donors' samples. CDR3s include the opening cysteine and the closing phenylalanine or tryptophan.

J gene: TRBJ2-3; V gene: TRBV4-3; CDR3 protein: CASSQRESGGVHTDTQYF
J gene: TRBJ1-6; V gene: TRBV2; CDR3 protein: CASSEHSSDNSPLHF
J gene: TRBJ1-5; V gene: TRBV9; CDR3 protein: CASSGGWSNQPQHF
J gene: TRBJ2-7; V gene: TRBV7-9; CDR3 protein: CASSLGAGPYEQYF
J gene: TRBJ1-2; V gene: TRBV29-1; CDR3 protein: CSDRTVTYGYTF
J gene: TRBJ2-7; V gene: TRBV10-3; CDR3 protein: CAISGGGSEQYF
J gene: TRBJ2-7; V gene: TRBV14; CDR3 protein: CASSHQSYEQYF
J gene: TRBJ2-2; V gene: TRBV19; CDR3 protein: CASRHPTGELFF
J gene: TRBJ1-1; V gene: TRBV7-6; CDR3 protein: CASSSPTGLDTEAFF
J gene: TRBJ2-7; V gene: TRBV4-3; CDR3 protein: CASSTRLAGDEQYF
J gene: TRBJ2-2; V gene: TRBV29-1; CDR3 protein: CSVEVSRNTGELFF
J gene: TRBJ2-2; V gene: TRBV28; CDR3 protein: CASSFAGALGELFF
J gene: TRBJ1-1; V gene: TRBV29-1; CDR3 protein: CSVVRVEGTEAFF
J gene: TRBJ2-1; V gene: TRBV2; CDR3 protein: CASSEGKLGYNEQFF
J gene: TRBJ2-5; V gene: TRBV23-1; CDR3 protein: CASMGAERASQETQYF
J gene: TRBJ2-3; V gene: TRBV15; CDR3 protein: CATSPPTDTQYF
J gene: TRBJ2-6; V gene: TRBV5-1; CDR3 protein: CASSEPPLGANVLTF
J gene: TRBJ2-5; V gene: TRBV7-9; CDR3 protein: CASSRKSQGQETQYF
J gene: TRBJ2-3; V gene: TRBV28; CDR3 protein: CASSVDTGKRGRSDADTQYF
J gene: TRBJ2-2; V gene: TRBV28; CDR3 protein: CASSLIRDYTGELFF
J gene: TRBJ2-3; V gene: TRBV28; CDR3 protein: CASSHLPGQGTDTQYF
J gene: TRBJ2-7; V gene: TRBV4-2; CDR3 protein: CASSQGGAEVSF
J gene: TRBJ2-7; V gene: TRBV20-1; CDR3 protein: CSARTGQAYEQYF
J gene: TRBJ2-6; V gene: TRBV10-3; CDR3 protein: CATTPGQVSGANVLTF
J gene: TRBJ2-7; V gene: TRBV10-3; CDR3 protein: CAISQTSDGNYEQYF
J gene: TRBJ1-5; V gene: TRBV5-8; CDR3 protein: CASSLRKYLQGNQPQHF
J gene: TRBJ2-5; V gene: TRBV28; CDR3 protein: CASSWVFPKTQYF
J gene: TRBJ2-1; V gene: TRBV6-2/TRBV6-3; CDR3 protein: CASTSGTTYDEQFF
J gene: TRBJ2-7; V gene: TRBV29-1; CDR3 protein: CSVEGRPRGEQYF
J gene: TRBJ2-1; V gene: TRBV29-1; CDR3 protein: CSVERGQGSYNEQFF
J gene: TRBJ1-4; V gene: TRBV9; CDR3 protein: CASSPQTGENEKLFF
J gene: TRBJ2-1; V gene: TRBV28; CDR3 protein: CASSLYHNEQFF
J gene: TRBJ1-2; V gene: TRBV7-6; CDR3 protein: CASSLCANYGYTF
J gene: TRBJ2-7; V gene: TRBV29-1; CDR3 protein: CSVVPGNGEQYF
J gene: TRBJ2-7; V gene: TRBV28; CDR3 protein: CASSITTAGGPRDEQFF
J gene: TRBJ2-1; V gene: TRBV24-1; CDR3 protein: CATSVGTDYNEQFF
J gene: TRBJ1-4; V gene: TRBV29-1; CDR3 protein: CSVEGLKGAGQGGEKLFF
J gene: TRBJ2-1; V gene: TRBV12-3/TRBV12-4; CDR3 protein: CASSSKRGGHRLNEQFF
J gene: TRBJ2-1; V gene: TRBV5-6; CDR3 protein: CASSNRLAGYNEQFF
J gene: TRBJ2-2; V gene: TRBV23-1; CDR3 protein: CATVPMAGELFF
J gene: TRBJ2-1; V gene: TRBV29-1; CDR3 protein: CSVEDEGDAEQFF
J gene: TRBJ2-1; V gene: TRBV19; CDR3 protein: CASTPGVDYNEQFF
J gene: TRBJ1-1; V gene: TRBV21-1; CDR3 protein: CASSKVGYMNTEAFF
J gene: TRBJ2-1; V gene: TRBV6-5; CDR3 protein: CASSQLAGRARNEQFF
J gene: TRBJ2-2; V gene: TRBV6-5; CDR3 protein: CATRPGRVAGELFF
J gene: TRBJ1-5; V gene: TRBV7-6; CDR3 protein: CASSTGQGLEPQHF